This T cell receptor (beta chain) was obtained from a study of shared clonotypes between healthy human individuals. General study points: Sequencing depth was a factor that was expected to affect clonotype sharing among donors.

CDR1 SGHVS and CDR2 FQNEAQ come from the germline V gene. The CDR3 spans 14 residues. V trimming: 3 bases; J trimming: 5 bases; junction bases outside the gene matches: 5. Template for every sorted-subset replicate PCR totaled 200 to 250 ng DNA, roughly 30,000 T cell genomes. Only in-frame clones appear in the TCRdb table, and some are missing; sequencing was by immunoSEQ multiplex PCR. The repertoire includes over 700,000 clones, over 55% of them detected once, and under 2% sits in the top ten. Comment on this clone: What it recognizes is unknown.

The rearrangement joins TRBV7-8 to TRBJ1-1, with 8 bases that match TRBD1. The receptor comes from a woman in her 30s in good health. The sample was memory CD4+ T cells sorted from blood. This sample's subset: CD45RA-negative fraction. Here the CDR3 DNA reads TGTGCCAGCAGCTTCGGAAGACAGGGGACTGAAGCTTTCTTT. It translates to CASSFGRQGTEAFF.